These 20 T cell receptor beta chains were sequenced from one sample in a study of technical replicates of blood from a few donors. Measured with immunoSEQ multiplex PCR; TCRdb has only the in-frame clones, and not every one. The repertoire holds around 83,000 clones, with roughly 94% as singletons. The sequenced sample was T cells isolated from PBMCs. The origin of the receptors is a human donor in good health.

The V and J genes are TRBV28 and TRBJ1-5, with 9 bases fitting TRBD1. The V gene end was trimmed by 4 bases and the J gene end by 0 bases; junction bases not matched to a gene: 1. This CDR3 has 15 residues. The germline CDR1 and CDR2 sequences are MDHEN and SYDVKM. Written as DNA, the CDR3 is TGTGCCAGCAGTTGGACAGGGGCTAGCAATCAGCCCCAGCATTTT. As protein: CASSWTGASNQPQHF.

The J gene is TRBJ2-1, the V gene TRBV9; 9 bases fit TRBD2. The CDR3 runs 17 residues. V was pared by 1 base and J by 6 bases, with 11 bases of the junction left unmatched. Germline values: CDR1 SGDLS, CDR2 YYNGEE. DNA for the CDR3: TGTGCCAGCAGCGTAAGCGGGGGGAGCGGGGATTTCAATGAGCAGTTCTTC. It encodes CASSVSGGSGDFNEQFF. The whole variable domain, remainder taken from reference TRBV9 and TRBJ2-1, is DSGVTQTPKHLITATGQRVTLRCSPRSGDLSVYWYQQSLDQGLQFLIQYYNGEERAKGNILERFSAQQFPDLHSELNLSSLELGDSALYFCASSVSGGSGDFNEQFFGPGTRLTVL.

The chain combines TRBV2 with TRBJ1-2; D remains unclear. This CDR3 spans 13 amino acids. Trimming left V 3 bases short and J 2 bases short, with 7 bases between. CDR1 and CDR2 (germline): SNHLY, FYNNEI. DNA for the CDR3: TGTGCCAGCAGTGACAACTTGAACTATGGCTACACCTTC. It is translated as CASSDNLNYGYTF.

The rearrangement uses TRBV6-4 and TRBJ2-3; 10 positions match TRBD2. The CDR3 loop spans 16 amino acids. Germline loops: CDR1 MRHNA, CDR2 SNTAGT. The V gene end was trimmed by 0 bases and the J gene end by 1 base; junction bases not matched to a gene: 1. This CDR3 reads CASSDSGTSGTDTQYF. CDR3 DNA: TGTGCCAGCAGTGACTCCGGGACTAGCGGCACAGATACGCAGTATTTT.

The CDR3 reads CASRSQGSLGTQYF. CDR3 DNA sequence: TGTGCCAGCAGGTCACAGGGGAGTCTGGGGACCCAGTACTTC. This chain links TRBV28 with TRBJ2-5, with 7 bases that match TRBD1. The germline gives CDR1 MDHEN, CDR2 SYDVKM. This CDR3 region has 14 residues. After removal of 6 bases from V and 7 bases from J, the junction contained 11 bases not matched to a gene.

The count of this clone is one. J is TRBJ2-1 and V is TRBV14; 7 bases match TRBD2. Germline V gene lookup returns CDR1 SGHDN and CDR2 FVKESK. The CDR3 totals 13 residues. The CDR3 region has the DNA TGTGCGACAACGGACGGGGGGATTAATGAGCAGTTCTTC. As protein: CATTDGGINEQFF.

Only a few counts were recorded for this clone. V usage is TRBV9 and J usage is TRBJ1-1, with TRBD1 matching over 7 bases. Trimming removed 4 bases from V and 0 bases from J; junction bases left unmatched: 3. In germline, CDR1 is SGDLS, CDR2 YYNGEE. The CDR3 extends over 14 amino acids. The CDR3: CASSPTGVNTEAFF. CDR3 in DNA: TGTGCCAGCAGCCCCACAGGGGTGAACACTGAAGCTTTCTTT.

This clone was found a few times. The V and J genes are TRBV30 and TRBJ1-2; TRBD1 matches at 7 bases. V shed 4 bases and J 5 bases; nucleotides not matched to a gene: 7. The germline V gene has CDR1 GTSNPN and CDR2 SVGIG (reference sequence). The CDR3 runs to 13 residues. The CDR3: CAWISGQLYGYTF. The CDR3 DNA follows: TGTGCCTGGATTTCGGGACAGCTATATGGCTACACCTTC.

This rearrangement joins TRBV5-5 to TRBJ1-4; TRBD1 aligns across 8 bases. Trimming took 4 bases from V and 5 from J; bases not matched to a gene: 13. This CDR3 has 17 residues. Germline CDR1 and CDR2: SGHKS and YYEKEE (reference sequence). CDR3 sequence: CASSRQGPFSTNEKLFF. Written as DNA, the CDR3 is TGTGCCAGCAGCCGACAGGGGCCATTCTCGACGAATGAAAAACTGTTTTTT.

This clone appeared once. The CDR3 region is CASSFGPGEQYF. CDR3 coding DNA: TGTGCCAGCAGCTTCGGACCGGGGGAGCAGTACTTC. The chain recombines TRBV7-9 with TRBJ2-7; TRBD2 might be the D (5 bases). The germline CDR1 and CDR2 sequences are SEHNR and FQNEAQ (reference sequence). Trimming took 3 bases from V and 7 from J, leaving 10 bases between them. This CDR3 comprises 12 residues.

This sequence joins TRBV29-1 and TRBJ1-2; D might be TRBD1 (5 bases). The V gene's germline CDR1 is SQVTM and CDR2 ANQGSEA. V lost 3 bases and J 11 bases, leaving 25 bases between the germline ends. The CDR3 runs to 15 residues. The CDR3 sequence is CSVEAGQGASMAYTF. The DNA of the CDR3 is TGCAGCGTTGAGGCTGGACAAGGCGCCTCTATGGCTTACACCTTC.

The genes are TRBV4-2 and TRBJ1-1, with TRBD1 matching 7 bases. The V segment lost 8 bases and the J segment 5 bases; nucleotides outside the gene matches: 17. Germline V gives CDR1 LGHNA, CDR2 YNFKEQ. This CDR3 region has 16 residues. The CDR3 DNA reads TGTGCCAGCCCCCCCGCAGGGGGTAAGGGTCGGACTGAAGCTTTCTTT. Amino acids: CASPPAGGKGRTEAFF.

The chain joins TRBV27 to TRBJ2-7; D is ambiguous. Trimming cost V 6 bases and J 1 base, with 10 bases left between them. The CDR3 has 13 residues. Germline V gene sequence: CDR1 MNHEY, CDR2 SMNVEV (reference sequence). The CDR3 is CASRGLASYEQYF. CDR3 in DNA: TGTGCCAGCAGAGGCTTAGCATCCTACGAGCAGTACTTC.

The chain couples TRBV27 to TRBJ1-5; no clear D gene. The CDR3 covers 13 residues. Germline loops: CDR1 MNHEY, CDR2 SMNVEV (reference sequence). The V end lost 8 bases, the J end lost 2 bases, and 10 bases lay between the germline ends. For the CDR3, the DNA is TGTGCCAGCGGGCCGGCCCGCAATCAGCCCCAGCATTTT. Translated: CASGPARNQPQHF.

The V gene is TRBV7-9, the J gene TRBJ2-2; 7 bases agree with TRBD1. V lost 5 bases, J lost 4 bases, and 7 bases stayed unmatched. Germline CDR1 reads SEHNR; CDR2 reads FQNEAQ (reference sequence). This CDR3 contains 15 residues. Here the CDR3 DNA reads TGTGCCAGCAGCCCGACAGGGCTCTTCACCGGGGAGCTGTTTTTT. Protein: CASSPTGLFTGELFF.

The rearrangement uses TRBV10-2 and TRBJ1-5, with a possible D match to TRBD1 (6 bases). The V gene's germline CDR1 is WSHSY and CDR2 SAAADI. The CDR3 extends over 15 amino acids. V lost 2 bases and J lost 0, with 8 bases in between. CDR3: CASSEGQFSNQPQHF. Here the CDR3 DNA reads TGCGCCAGCAGTGAGGGACAGTTTAGCAATCAGCCCCAGCATTTT.

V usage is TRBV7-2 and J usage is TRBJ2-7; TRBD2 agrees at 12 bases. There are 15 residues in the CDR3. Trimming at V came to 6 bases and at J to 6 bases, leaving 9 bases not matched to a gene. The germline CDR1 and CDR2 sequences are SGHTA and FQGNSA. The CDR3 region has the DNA TGTGCCAGCAGTTTAACGACTAGCGGGGGCGCCGAGCAGTACTTC. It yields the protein CASSLTTSGGAEQYF.

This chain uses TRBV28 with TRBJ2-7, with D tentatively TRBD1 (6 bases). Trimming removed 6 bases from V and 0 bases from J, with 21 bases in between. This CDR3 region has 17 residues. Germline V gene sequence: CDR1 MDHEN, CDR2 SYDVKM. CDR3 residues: CASSLTRQVVTSYEQYF. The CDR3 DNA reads TGTGCCAGCAGCTTAACCAGACAGGTCGTAACCTCCTACGAGCAGTACTTC. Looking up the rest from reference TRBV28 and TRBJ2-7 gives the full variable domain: DVKVTQSSRYLVKRTGEKVFLECVQDMDHENMFWYRQDPGLGLRLIYFSYDVKMKEKGDIPEGYSVSREKKERFSLILESASTNQTSMYLCASSLTRQVVTSYEQYFGPGTRLTVT.

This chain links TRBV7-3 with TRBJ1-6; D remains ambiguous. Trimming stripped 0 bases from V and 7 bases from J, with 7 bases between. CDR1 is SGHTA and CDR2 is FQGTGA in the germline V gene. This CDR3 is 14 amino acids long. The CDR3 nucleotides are TGTGCCAGCAGCTTAACGTTATCCAATTCACCCCTCCACTTT. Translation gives CASSLTLSNSPLHF.

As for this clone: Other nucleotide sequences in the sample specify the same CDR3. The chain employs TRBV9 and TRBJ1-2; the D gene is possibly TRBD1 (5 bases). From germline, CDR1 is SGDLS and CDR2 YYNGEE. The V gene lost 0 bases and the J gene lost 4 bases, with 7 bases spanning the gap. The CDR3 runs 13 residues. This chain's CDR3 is CASSVGQSYGYTF. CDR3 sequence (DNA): TGTGCCAGCAGCGTAGGACAGTCCTATGGCTACACCTTC.